These T cell receptor beta chains were read from a single sample in a study of cytotoxic CD8 clonotypes in ibrutinib-treated CLL. The repertoire was sequenced with immunoSEQ multiplex PCR; TCRdb's copy has only in-frame clones and lacks some. The repertoire holds 300,000 or so clones, 67% seen once, with about 6.7% in the top ten. Sample: PBMCs, taken after 36 months of ibrutinib treatment. The receptors were gathered from a human donor with chronic lymphocytic leukemia. CDR3s include the opening cysteine and the closing phenylalanine or tryptophan. Fields, in order: J gene, D gene, clone size, V gene, CDR3 protein, CDR3 DNA. The D gene is left open where the match is weak. A row's size may be missing; if present it is once, few, many or a size class.

TRBJ2-5,NA,NA,TRBV5-1,CASSLFPRRNQETQYF,TGCGCCAGCAGCTTGTTCCCCCGCAGAAACCAAGAGACCCAGTACTTC
TRBJ2-7,NA,NA,TRBV27,CASSLFPPWQGEDEQYF,TGTGCCAGCAGTTTATTCCCCCCGTGGCAGGGTGAAGACGAGCAGTACTTC
TRBJ1-5,TRBD1,NA,TRBV5-6,CASSRQGPNQPQHF,TGTGCCAGCAGCCGACAGGGCCCCAATCAGCCCCAGCATTTT
TRBJ2-5,TRBD2,NA,TRBV2,CASSSGTSGLQETQYF,TGTGCCAGCAGTTCCGGGACTAGCGGGCTCCAAGAGACCCAGTACTTC
TRBJ2-7,NA,NA,TRBV27,CASSLGLSYEQYF,TGTGCCAGCAGTTTAGGCCTCTCCTACGAGCAGTACTTC
TRBJ2-3,NA,NA,TRBV19,CASSIGATSTQYF,TGTGCCAGTAGTATTGGGGCCACGAGCACGCAGTATTTT
TRBJ2-7,NA,few,TRBV19,CASSPTLSSYEQYF,TGTGCCAGTAGTCCCACCCTGAGCTCCTACGAGCAGTACTTC
TRBJ2-5,TRBD2,NA,TRBV5-1,CASSRTLAGGGETQYF,TGCGCCAGCAGCCGCACCCTAGCGGGGGGTGGGGAGACCCAGTACTTC
TRBJ1-1,NA,few,TRBV6-6,CASTQGRNTEAFF,TGTGCCAGCACTCAGGGGAGGAACACTGAAGCTTTCTTT
TRBJ2-7,NA,NA,TRBV6-1,CASSELDSRPYEQYF,TGTGCCAGCAGTGAATTGGACAGCCGCCCCTACGAGCAGTACTTC
TRBJ2-7,NA,NA,TRBV21-1,CASSSRLAEQYF,TGTGCCAGCAGCAGTCGGCTAGCCGAGCAGTACTTC
TRBJ2-7,NA,once,TRBV7-9,CASSPDGPYEQYF,TGTGCCAGCAGCCCAGACGGCCCTTACGAGCAGTACTTC
TRBJ1-1,NA,NA,TRBV28,CASSFSQNTEAFF,TGTGCCAGCAGTTTCTCCCAGAACACTGAAGCTTTCTTT
TRBJ2-7,NA,NA,TRBV9,CASSAQWAGEQYF,TGTGCCAGCAGCGCCCAGTGGGCGGGAGAGCAGTACTTC
TRBJ1-6,TRBD1,NA,TRBV7-8,CASSLALSTGAYNSPLHF,TGTGCCAGCAGCTTAGCGCTATCGACAGGGGCTTATAATTCACCCCTCCACTTT
TRBJ1-1,NA,NA,TRBV7-2,CASSLFRQDGEAFF,TGTGCCAGCAGCTTATTCCGACAGGATGGTGAAGCTTTCTTT
TRBJ2-5,TRBD2,NA,TRBV10-3,CAIAGGTQETQYF,TGTGCCATCGCGGGGGGAACCCAAGAGACCCAGTACTTC
TRBJ2-1,NA,once,TRBV5-6,CASSLATGQYNNEQFF,TGTGCCAGCAGCTTGGCCACAGGGCAATATAACAATGAGCAGTTCTTC
TRBJ1-2,NA,NA,TRBV6-5,CASSYSGAVNYGYTF,TGTGCCAGCAGTTACTCGGGCGCGGTGAACTATGGCTACACCTTC
TRBJ1-5,NA,NA,TRBV4-2,CASSQDAGVNQPQHF,TGTGCCAGCAGCCAAGATGCCGGGGTTAATCAGCCCCAGCATTTT
TRBJ1-2,NA,NA,TRBV10-3,CAITGAQGDYGYTF,TGTGCCATCACGGGGGCACAGGGAGACTATGGCTACACCTTC
TRBJ2-3,NA,once,TRBV11-3,CASNPPRGNCTDTQYF,TGTGCCAGCAACCCGCCCAGGGGTAATTGCACAGATACGCAGTATTTT
TRBJ2-3,NA,few,TRBV7-9,CASSPPGGTDTQYF,TGTGCCAGCAGCCCGCCCGGGGGTACAGATACGCAGTATTTT
TRBJ2-7,TRBD2,once,TRBV28,CASRDPGLASKSSYEQYF,TGTGCCAGCAGAGATCCGGGACTAGCGAGTAAAAGCTCCTACGAGCAGTACTTC
TRBJ2-7,NA,NA,TRBV19,CASSPFGGPDYEQYF,TGTGCCAGTAGCCCCTTCGGGGGACCGGACTACGAGCAGTACTTC
TRBJ2-7,NA,NA,TRBV6-1,CASTFNYEQYF,TGTGCCAGCACCTTCAACTACGAGCAGTACTTC
TRBJ2-5,NA,NA,TRBV11-3,CASSLGGKSETQYF,TGTGCCAGCAGCTTAGGTGGAAAGTCAGAGACCCAGTACTTC
TRBJ2-7,TRBD1,NA,TRBV6-5,CASSYIDRDEQYF,TGTGCCAGCAGTTACATCGACAGGGACGAGCAGTACTTC
TRBJ2-7,NA,NA,TRBV6-1,CASRLFGDEQYF,TGTGCCAGCAGGTTGTTTGGGGACGAGCAGTACTTC
TRBJ2-1,TRBD2,NA,TRBV6-5,CASSSPSRTSVFF,TGTGCCAGCAGTTCCCCAAGCAGGACTAGTGTTTTCTTC
TRBJ2-4,NA,NA,TRBV25-1,CASSEGGGIGKAKNIQYF,TGTGCCAGCAGTGAAGGGGGAGGAATCGGAAAAGCCAAAAACATTCAGTACTTC
TRBJ2-1,TRBD2,once,TRBV2,CASSSGGDEQFF,TGTGCCAGCAGTTCGGGGGGGGATGAGCAGTTCTTC
TRBJ1-2,TRBD1,NA,TRBV12-5,CASARTGSGYGYTF,TGTGCTAGTGCCCGGACAGGGTCTGGGTATGGCTACACCTTC
TRBJ1-5,NA,NA,TRBV10-3,CAISEAGNQPQHF,TGTGCCATCAGTGAGGCGGGCAATCAGCCCCAGCATTTT
TRBJ1-4,NA,few,TRBV6-1,CASRYRVGNEKLFF,TGTGCCAGCAGGTACAGGGTGGGGAATGAAAAACTGTTTTTT
TRBJ2-1,TRBD2,few,TRBV4-2,CASSQQTSGGLRNEQFF,TGTGCCAGCAGTCAACAAACTAGCGGGGGATTGAGGAATGAGCAGTTCTTC
TRBJ1-2,TRBD1,NA,TRBV7-2,CASSLRGQGDGYTF,TGTGCCAGCAGCTTAAGGGGACAGGGAGACGGCTACACCTTC
TRBJ2-7,TRBD2,once,TRBV7-7,CASSLAVNYEQYF,TGTGCCAGCAGCCTAGCGGTAAACTACGAGCAGTACTTC
TRBJ1-5,TRBD1,few,TRBV19,CASSQGQALEPQHF,TGTGCCAGTAGTCAGGGACAGGCGCTTGAGCCCCAGCATTTT
TRBJ1-1,TRBD1,once,TRBV6-5,CASDTGGYTEAFF,TGTGCCTCAGATACAGGGGGCTACACTGAAGCTTTCTTT
TRBJ2-7,TRBD2,NA,TRBV11-2,CASSLLAGTGEQYF,TGTGCCAGCAGCTTACTAGCGGGGACGGGGGAGCAGTACTTC
TRBJ2-7,NA,NA,TRBV5-1,CASSLGQTGPELNEQYF,TGCGCCAGCAGCTTAGGGCAGACAGGCCCAGAGCTGAACGAGCAGTACTTC
TRBJ1-5,NA,NA,TRBV27,CASSLLGGPSVGNQPQHF,TGTGCCAGCAGTTTATTGGGGGGCCCTTCTGTTGGCAATCAGCCCCAGCATTTT
TRBJ2-7,TRBD1,NA,TRBV27,CASRADRGLEYEQYF,TGTGCCAGCAGGGCCGACAGGGGGTTAGAGTACGAGCAGTACTTC